One sample yielded the 23 T cell receptor beta chains listed below, sequenced in a study of T cells in Graves' hyperthyroidism and ophthalmopathy. It was RNA transcripts that yielded the amplified TCR beta CDR3 regions. TCR CDR3 underwent first-round RT-PCR with the HTBI primer set. MiXCR, applied by TCRdb to the multiplex PCR reads, yields one record per CDR3 protein. The data hold roughly 170,000 distinct CDR3 sequences, with approximately 9% observed a single time. Sequences were obtained from blood. The source is a woman between 18 and 29 years old with Graves' hyperthyroidism that later progressed to Graves' ophthalmopathy.

This clonotype was seen at least ten times. CDR3 DNA: TGTGCCAGCAGTTCCCCTAGCGGGTTCAGCTCCTACAATGAGCAGTTCTTC. This encodes CASSSPSGFSSYNEQFF. V and J are TRBV12-3 or TRBV12-4 and TRBJ2-1, with TRBD2 matching 8 bases. The CDR3 extends over 17 amino acids. V trimming: 4 bases; J trimming: 0 bases; junction bases outside the gene matches: 8.

This chain uses TRBV19 with TRBJ1-6; D might be TRBD1 (5 bases). Germline V CDR1 and CDR2: LNHDA, SQIVND (reference sequence). This CDR3 region has 16 residues. The ends were cut back, 0 bases at V and 8 bases at J, with 14 bases in the middle. CDR3 bases: TGTGCCAGTAGTATAGATTCCTCAGGGTTGCATTCACCCCTCCACTTT. It encodes CASSIDSSGLHSPLHF.

In its sample, this clonotype was seen many times. The chain couples TRBV3-1 to TRBJ1-2, with TRBD1 matching 9 bases. The germline V gene encodes CDR1 LGHDT and CDR2 YNNKEL (reference sequence). CDR3 length: 12 residues. V trimming: 4 bases; J trimming: 8 bases; junction bases outside the gene matches: 2. Written as DNA, the CDR3 is TGTGCCAGCAGCCCGGACAGGGGCGGCTACACCTTC. It yields the protein CASSPDRGGYTF. Full variable domain (rest looked up from reference TRBV3-1 and TRBJ1-2): DTAVSQTPKYLVTQMGNDKSIKCEQNLGHDTMYWYKQDSKKFLKIMFSYNNKELIINETVPNRFSPKSPDKAHLNLHINSLELGDSAVYFCASSPDRGGYTFGSGTRLTVV.

Many counts were recorded for this clonotype. The J gene is TRBJ2-7, the V gene TRBV7-6; the match to TRBD2 covers 7 bases. The length of the CDR3 is 16 residues. The germline V gene encodes CDR1 SGHVS and CDR2 FNYEAQ. V shed 2 bases and J 1 base; nucleotides not matched to a gene: 8. CDR3 sequence (DNA): TGTGCCAGCAGCTTATCAACGGGAGGCACATCCTACGAGCAGTACTTC. As protein: CASSLSTGGTSYEQYF.

This clonotype was recorded many times. The chain links TRBV3-1 to TRBJ1-1; 7 bases match TRBD1. V was clipped by 0 bases and J by 0 bases; unmatched bases: 16. CDR3 size: 20 residues. Germline V CDR1 and CDR2: LGHDT, YNNKEL (reference sequence). Here the CDR3 reads CASSQEGPSDRDNMNTEAFF. As DNA, the CDR3 is TGTGCCAGCAGCCAAGAGGGGCCATCAGACAGGGACAACATGAACACTGAAGCTTTCTTT.

In its sample, this clonotype was seen many times. V usage is TRBV28 and J usage is TRBJ2-1; tentative D call: TRBD2 (6 bases). The CDR3 is made up of 15 amino acids. V was clipped by 2 bases and J by 5 bases, with 13 bases between them. In germline, CDR1 is MDHEN, CDR2 SYDVKM. The CDR3 sequence is CASSLGGVSHNEQFF. The DNA for the CDR3 is TGTGCCAGCAGTTTAGGCGGGGTAAGCCACAATGAGCAGTTCTTC.

This clonotype was detected many times. J is TRBJ2-7 and V is TRBV29-1; tentatively, D is TRBD2 (5 bases). This CDR3 contains 14 residues. Trimming removed 7 bases from V and 0 bases from J, with 16 bases in between. Germline assignment: CDR1 SQVTM and CDR2 ANQGSEA. CDR3 loop: CSATTGLSSYEQYF. The DNA of the CDR3 is TGCAGCGCCACTACGGGGTTAAGCTCCTACGAGCAGTACTTC.

This clonotype occurred many times. J is TRBJ1-2 and V is TRBV6-5; 9 bases align to TRBD1. The length of the CDR3 is 16 residues. Germline V gives CDR1 MNHEY, CDR2 SVGAGI. After removal of 2 bases from V and 8 bases from J, the junction contained 12 bases not matched to a gene. DNA of the CDR3: TGTGCCAGCAGTTACACCCCATCTACAGGGGGCTCGGGCTACACCTTC. Translating gives CASSYTPSTGGSGYTF.

Many counts were recorded for this clonotype. This chain connects TRBV7-3 to TRBJ2-3; no clear D. From germline, CDR1 is SGHTA and CDR2 FQGTGA. This CDR3 has 13 amino acids. Trimming removed 5 bases at V and 6 bases at J, with 12 bases between. CDR3 in amino acids: CASSMTARDTQYF. DNA of the CDR3: TGTGCCAGCAGCATGACCGCACGGGATACGCAGTATTTT.

This clonotype was seen only a few times. The chain employs TRBV5-1 and TRBJ2-1, with D perhaps matching TRBD2 (5 bases). Germline V gene lookup returns CDR1 SGHRS and CDR2 YFSETQ. CDR3 size: 12 residues. Trimming took off 2 bases at V and 9 bases at J, with 9 bases between the two ends. The CDR3 DNA is TGCGCCAGCAGCTTAACACTAGGTGAGCAGTTCTTC. Protein sequence: CASSLTLGEQFF.

The CDR3 coding sequence is TGCGCCAGCAGCCAAGCTATCGGGTCCTTAGCGGGCGAGCAGTACTTC. Encoded protein: CASSQAIGSLAGEQYF. The V gene is TRBV4-1, the J gene TRBJ2-7; the match to TRBD2 covers 7 bases. The germline V gene encodes CDR1 MGHRA and CDR2 YSYEKL. V gave up 1 base and J gave up 6 bases; unmatched junction bases: 12. The CDR3 is 16 amino acids.

This clonotype was observed a single time. This chain uses TRBV20-1 with TRBJ2-1; D remains unclear. This CDR3 has 14 residues. Germline V gene data show CDR1 as DFQATT and CDR2 as SNEGSKA (reference sequence). Trimming pared 4 bases from V and 0 bases from J, leaving 10 bases between. In nucleotides, the CDR3 is TGCAGTGCTAACCTAGTTAGCTCCTACAATGAGCAGTTCTTC. Residues: CSANLVSSYNEQFF.

V is TRBV15 and J is TRBJ2-7; D is uncertain. V was pared by 0 bases and J by 4 bases, with 7 bases between. The CDR3 is 13 amino acids. CDR1 and CDR2 (germline): LNHNV, YYDKDF (reference sequence). The CDR3 sequence is CATSRDQAYEQYF. The CDR3 bases are TGTGCCACCAGCAGAGATCAGGCATACGAGCAGTACTTC. Full variable domain (missing parts from reference TRBV15 and TRBJ2-7): DAMVIQNPRYQVTQFGKPVTLSCSQTLNHNVMYWYQQKSSQAPKLLFHYYDKDFNNEADTPDNFQSRRPNTSFCFLDIRSPGLGDTAMYLCATSRDQAYEQYFGPGTRLTVT.

This clonotype was seen repeatedly, ten times or more. The chain recombines TRBV28 with TRBJ2-3, with D hard to call. Germline V CDR1 and CDR2: MDHEN, SYDVKM. This CDR3 comprises 14 residues. V was shortened by 4 bases and J by 1 base, with 9 bases between the two germline ends. The CDR3: CASSSPTGTDTQYF. CDR3 DNA: TGTGCCAGCAGTTCGCCCACAGGCACAGATACGCAGTATTTT.

The V gene is TRBV9, the J gene TRBJ2-1; 12 positions match TRBD2. CDR3 size: 21 residues. Losses at the gene ends were 3 bases for V and 2 bases for J; bases not matched to a gene: 18. The germline V gene has CDR1 SGDLS and CDR2 YYNGEE. The CDR3 DNA sequence: TGTGCCAGCAGCGCCAAGAGGGGACTAGCGGGCTTAAAGGATACCTACAATGAGCAGTTCTTC. Protein sequence: CASSAKRGLAGLKDTYNEQFF.

This clonotype has ten or more counts. The chain employs TRBV27 and TRBJ1-2; D is ambiguous. V lost 3 bases and J 4 bases, leaving 9 bases between the germline ends. Germline V lookup: CDR1 MNHEY, CDR2 SMNVEV (reference sequence). This CDR3 region has 13 residues. In DNA, the CDR3 is TGTGCCAGCAGTTTTGGCGTCGCCTATGGCTACACCTTC. Translation: CASSFGVAYGYTF.

This clonotype was found many times. The V gene is TRBV20-1, the J gene TRBJ1-5, with 11 bases fitting TRBD1. The V gene's germline CDR1 is DFQATT and CDR2 SNEGSKA (reference sequence). This CDR3 has 14 residues. V lost 1 base, J lost 7 bases, and 3 bases stayed unmatched. CDR3 in amino acids: CSARGDRGYQPQHF. The DNA for the CDR3 is TGCAGTGCTAGAGGGGACAGGGGGTACCAGCCCCAGCATTTT.

Worth noting for this clonotype: Being one base from a much bigger clone, this may be a read error. The rearrangement uses TRBV20-1 and TRBJ1-3; 7 bases fit TRBD1. Per germline, CDR1 DFQATT and CDR2 SNEGSKA (reference sequence). The CDR3 loop spans 15 amino acids. V was pared by 2 bases and J by 2 bases, with 6 bases of the junction left unmatched. The CDR3 spells CSARSRGDTGNTIYF. The DNA for the CDR3 is TGCAGTGCTAGATCCAGGGGGGACACTGGAAACACCATATATTTT.

This clonotype was seen ten or more times. The chain links TRBV12-3 or TRBV12-4 to TRBJ1-2, with D possibly TRBD1 on 6 matching bases. The germline V and J ends were trimmed by 3 bases and 7 bases, with 15 bases remaining between them. This CDR3 has 14 residues. The CDR3 DNA sequence: TGTGCCAGCAGTTTCGGAACAGGGATAGGTGGCTACACCTTC. Translated, it gives CASSFGTGIGGYTF.

This clonotype was observed a few times. The chain has TRBV28 and TRBJ2-7; 11 bases map to TRBD2. V was pared by 3 bases and J by 3 bases, with 1 base of the junction left unmatched. This CDR3 region has 14 residues. Germline CDR1 and CDR2: MDHEN and SYDVKM. CDR3 loop: CASSFSGGVYEQYF. CDR3 nucleotide sequence: TGTGCCAGCAGTTTTAGCGGGGGGGTCTACGAGCAGTACTTC. The full variable domain, with the rest looked up from reference TRBV28 and TRBJ2-7, is DVKVTQSSRYLVKRTGEKVFLECVQDMDHENMFWYRQDPGLGLRLIYFSYDVKMKEKGDIPEGYSVSREKKERFSLILESASTNQTSMYLCASSFSGGVYEQYFGPGTRLTVT.

This chain joins TRBV19 and TRBJ2-3; D possibly uses TRBD1 or TRBD2 (6 bases each). This CDR3 is built from 15 residues. The V end was cut by 4 bases, the J end by 0 bases, with 11 bases between. Germline CDR1 reads LNHDA; CDR2 reads SQIVND (reference sequence). The CDR3 DNA is TGTGCCAGTAGTAAGGAGGGGGTAAGCACAGATACGCAGTATTTT. Encoded protein: CASSKEGVSTDTQYF.

The sample holds many counts of this clonotype. This chain links TRBV24-1 with TRBJ2-1, with 9 nucleotides matching TRBD1. V lost 1 base, J lost 4 bases, and 4 bases stayed unmatched. Germline CDR1 reads KGHDR; CDR2 reads SFDVKD. The CDR3 is 16 residues long. The CDR3 coding sequence is TGTGCCACCAGTGATTTTGGACAGGGGAAGTACAATGAGCAGTTCTTC. Protein product: CATSDFGQGKYNEQFF.

This clonotype was counted many times. This sequence joins TRBV12-3 or TRBV12-4 and TRBJ2-5; D gene unclear. This CDR3 is 11 amino acids long. Trimming left V 2 bases short and J 4 bases short, with 2 bases between. CDR3 in DNA: TGTGCCAGCAGTTTACTAGAGACCCAGTACTTC. Amino acid sequence: CASSLLETQYF.